Listed below are T cell receptor beta chains from one sample, sequenced in a study of control samples from healthy donors and cancer patients. Sequenced by immunoSEQ multiplex PCR; TCRdb stores in-frame clones only, minus some. The repertoire holds more than 95,000 clones, with around 87% as singletons. Sequenced sample: blood. The receptors shown here come from a man between 60 and 70 years old in good health. CDR3s leave out the opening cysteine and the closing phenylalanine or tryptophan. The D gene is left open where the match is weak.

>TRBJ1-6|13|.|TRBV6-5
ASSYSQGGDSPLH
>TRBJ1-1|9|.|TRBV30
AWSVTGMTF
>TRBJ1-2|11|.|TRBV6-2/TRBV6-3
ASSWSNNYGYT
>TRBJ1-2|11|TRBD1|TRBV11-2
ASSPGQGSGYT
>TRBJ2-7|12|.|TRBV30
ASGRRGTSYEQY
>TRBJ1-1|13|TRBD1|TRBV4-3
ASSQVSTGGAEAF
>TRBJ2-1|13|.|TRBV6-1
ASSDRRGAGNEQF
>TRBJ2-6|14|TRBD1|TRBV2
ASSGTGGAGANVLT
>TRBJ1-2|13|TRBD1|TRBV7-2
ASSPAGTGNYGYT
>TRBJ1-1|14|TRBD1|TRBV4-3
ASSQVEGARGAEAF
>TRBJ1-1|12|.|TRBV7-9
ASSLDSRNTEAF
>TRBJ1-1|13|.|TRBV7-9
ASSLWGGVNTEAF
>TRBJ1-1|12|.|TRBV12-1
ASSTRGKTNEAF
>TRBJ1-2|11|.|TRBV24-1
ATSDNSGGGYT
>TRBJ2-3|14|.|TRBV18
ASSPGARGVTDTQY
>TRBJ1-5|12|TRBD1|TRBV6-5
ASSSTGGRQPQH
>TRBJ2-2|13|.|TRBV2
ASSGDRSNTGELF
>TRBJ1-2|13|TRBD1|TRBV10-2
ASSESPGQGGGYT
>TRBJ1-4|12|.|TRBV18
ASSRGLLTEKLF
>TRBJ1-6|12|.|TRBV28
ASRPQGYNSPLH
>TRBJ1-4|13|.|TRBV19
ASSIGGESNEKLF
>TRBJ2-3|14|TRBD1|TRBV15
ATSRVDRNPTDTQY
>TRBJ2-3|12|TRBD1|TRBV28
ASSRDRGADTQY
>TRBJ1-1|11|.|TRBV6-5
ASSYGQGGEAF
>TRBJ1-2|12|.|TRBV18
ASSRGTTNYGYT